This T cell receptor (beta chain) stems from a study of monozygotic twins with inflammatory bowel disease (dated 2019 in TCRdb). Notes on the research overall: A total of about 28 monozygotic twin pairs were included in the full study, comprising nine German pairs (four IBD-concordant, five IBD-discordant) and 19 IBD-discordant Danish pairs. The search for disease-associated traits relied mainly on comparing IBD patients with their genetically identical healthy co-twins within discordant pairs. Each individual had, on average, about 151 000 unique TCRalpha sequences and 181 000 unique TCRbeta sequences available for analysis. What the research found in general, with its limitations: Because patients were on differing immunosuppressive treatments, the repertoires may have picked up extra background noise and inter-individual variability. TCRbeta repertoire diversity, by inverse Simpson index, was decreased in IBD patients compared with their healthy co-twins. The analysis was unable to tell apart different T cell subtypes. Compared with healthy twins, IBD patients had fewer clonotypes in common with other individuals, a difference most pronounced in patients showing signs of disease activity. No difference in repertoire similarity was observed between concordant and discordant twins, possibly owing to limited statistical power. No single strong signal or clonotype linked to IBD turned up in the results, so the idea that one exists was not supported.

Concerning this clonotype: Its binding antigen is unknown.

Library preparation was by 5' RACE. Each TCR library was prepared from roughly 3.5 ug of total RNA. For each sample, cDNA synthesis was carried out in eight separate reactions using SMARTScribe reverse transcriptase. Unique molecular identifiers containing a 6-nucleotide sample barcode were introduced through template switching during cDNA synthesis. Two nested PCRs of approximately 16 and 10 cycles amplified the TCRalpha and TCRbeta cDNA, and bead purification followed each PCR. Before amplification, the cDNA was both treated with uracil DNA-glycosylase and purified with the QIAquick PCR purification kit. The second PCR added Illumina TruSeq-compatible adapters along with sample-specific barcodes. Library quality and concentration were checked on TapeStation and Qubit, and libraries were pooled at about 4.9 ng each. Pooled libraries were sequenced on an Illumina HiSeq2500 single-index Rapid Run with 2 x 100 bp reads and custom sequencing primers. In the authors' own workflow: MiGEC version 1.2.6 was used for UMI-based consensus assembly to correct PCR and sequencing errors. MiXCR version 2.1.1 was used for V(D)J alignment, clonotype assembly and CDR3 extraction. Normalisation of gene usage, clonotype sharing and MAIT/NKT TCR abundance was achieved by analysing the top 1000, 10 000 and 20 000 clonotypes per sample. After downsampling to 27 000 UMIs, diversity was calculated as the inverse Simpson index using the vegan R package. Statistical testing used paired Mann-Whitney U tests on the discordant twin pairs and applied Benjamini-Hochberg correction for multiple testing. TCRdb reprocessed the reads into one record per CDR3 protein sequence, lacking DNA. The authors' filters were not applied to this entry. The sample table includes approximately 400,000 distinct CDR3 sequences. Around 2.5% of the sample is held by the ten biggest clonotypes.

Taken from cysteine to phenylalanine, the CDR3 has 16 residues. No DNA accompanies this entry. For CDR1 and CDR2, the germline V gene lists LGHNA and YSLEER. From each donor, a roughly 2.5 ml peripheral blood sample was drawn into PAXgene tubes and stored at -80 degrees C. Without any T cell sorting, total RNA was extracted from whole blood using the PAXgene blood miRNA kit on an automated QIAcube. Peripheral blood from monozygotic twin pairs who were concordant or discordant for inflammatory bowel disease underwent deep TCRalpha and TCRbeta repertoire profiling using unique molecular barcoding. For every twin pair, smoking habits were documented, and each individual was categorised as a current, former or never smoker.

This chain is built from TRBV4-3 and TRBJ1-1; TCRdb picks TRBD1, but there is no DNA to check that call. The TCR sequence derives from a human donor with ulcerative colitis or Crohn's disease, or a healthy co-twin of an affected twin (not recorded which). Sequenced material: blood. The CDR3 is CASSHPGQGKNTEAFF.